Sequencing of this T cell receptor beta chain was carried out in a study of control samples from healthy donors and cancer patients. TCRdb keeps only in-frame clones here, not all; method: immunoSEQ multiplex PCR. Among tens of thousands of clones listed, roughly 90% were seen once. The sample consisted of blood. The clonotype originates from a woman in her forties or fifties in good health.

CDR3 in DNA: TGCAGTGGCGACGTAGCGGATACGCAGTATTTT. It encodes CSGDVADTQYF. The gene calls are TRBV20-1 and TRBJ2-3; TRBD2 might be the D (5 bases). V lost 7 bases to trimming and J lost 6 bases, with 11 bases between them. CDR1 is DFQATT, CDR2 SNEGSKA, per germline (reference sequence). The CDR3 consists of 11 residues.